This entry concerns a single TCR beta chain. This clone was seen just once. What this receptor recognizes is not known. No much larger clonotype is one base removed from it; base qualities were not supplied. High-throughput TCRbeta CDR3 sequencing of frozen genomic DNA was performed by immunoSEQ, with PCR amplification, mapping, bias correction and internal controls included. The study's own analysis went as follows. Productive rearrangements were retained, and unique TCRbeta sequences were defined by the CDR3 nucleotide sequence together with the V and J gene. Donor-reactive sequences required at least 5-fold expansion in CFSE-low cells versus unstimulated pre-transplant cells and at least 0.01% frequency. Minimum frequency thresholds were set for each subject on the basis of the unstimulated sample with the lowest template count, so that a detection power of at least 90% was ensured. Jensen-Shannon divergence between the top 1000 TCRbeta sequences post- versus pre-transplant served as the measure of repertoire turnover. Two-sided Fisher's exact tests were used to test for changes in the detection of donor-reactive sequences. TCRdb provides this immuneACCESS table in a form limited to in-frame rearrangements. Some clones are lacking; in checked studies, under half of them reflect an unresolved V gene, and why the rest are absent is not known. V, J and clone size are those of that table, while D and trimming were read from the DNA. A total of 68,000 or so clones appear in this sample, about 92% of them only once. Of the sample, less than 1% falls within the top ten clones.

This sample was included in a study of T cell clones after liver transplantation (dated 2019 in TCRdb). With regard to the full study: The samples were obtained from ITN030ST, a randomized trial that attempted immunosuppression withdrawal within 2 years after liver transplantation. Tolerance was defined as complete withdrawal of immunosuppression for at least one year without a rise in liver enzymes beyond twice the upper limit of normal. As an antigen-independent comparator for the donor-reactive sequences, third party-reactive TCRbeta sequences from pre-transplant MLRs were identified as well. Blood samples were collected pre-transplant, then pre-randomization ahead of withdrawal, and finally post-randomization once withdrawal had either been completed or failed. The subjects received no induction therapy and were kept on standard immunosuppression until randomization at 12-24 months post-transplant. After a pre-transplant mixed lymphocyte reaction, TCRbeta sequencing was used to pinpoint donor-reactive T cell clones, which were subsequently tracked in post-transplant blood. Three of the eight recipients were HCV-positive; the others were transplanted for non-autoimmune, non-viral indications. The study cohort included 8 liver transplant recipients, of whom 3 were classified as tolerant and 5 as non-tolerant.

Unstimulated PBMCs, after thawing, were stained for CD3, CD4 and CD8 and then FACS-sorted into CD3+CD4+ and CD3+CD8+ populations. All 8 studied subjects were randomized to withdrawal of immunosuppression. The Qiagen DNeasy Blood and Tissue Kit was used to isolate genomic DNA. Deletion took 5 bases off V and 6 bases off J, with a span of 6 bases between the germline ends. Spanning cysteine to phenylalanine, the CDR3 consists of 11 amino acids. Just CDR3 DNA is preserved here, 33 bases in frame from base 1. The germline V gene encodes CDR1 MDHEN and CDR2 SYDVKM. Paper-wide results and their limitations: When repertoire turnover was accounted for, significantly reduced detection of donor-reactive sequences was found in 7 of 8 subjects for CD4 and in 8 of 8 subjects for CD8. A significant post-transplant decrease in circulating donor-reactive CD4 TCRbeta sequences was observed in 5 of 8 subjects, irrespective of tolerance or HCV status. Conclusions were preliminary, limited by small, heterogeneous patient numbers and non-standardized post-transplant time points. Donor-reactive sequences declined more than third party-reactive ones, suggesting partial antigen-specific deletion unrelated to withdrawal success. Because no allograft tissue specimens were available, donor-reactive T cells may have migrated into the graft instead of being deleted. In two subjects, low numbers of available donor cells limited the measurable donor-reactive repertoire.

In this chain, TRBV28 is recombined with TRBJ2-3; the D gene identity is not certain. The receptor was derived from a human patient who received a liver transplant. In patients who had a transplant, some T cells may come from the graft donor. Sequencing used CD4+ T cells from blood, obtained approximately 25 months after liver transplant. This receptor has the CDR3 CASSTADTQYF. The DNA is TGTGCCAGCAGTACCGCCGATACGCAGTATTTT.